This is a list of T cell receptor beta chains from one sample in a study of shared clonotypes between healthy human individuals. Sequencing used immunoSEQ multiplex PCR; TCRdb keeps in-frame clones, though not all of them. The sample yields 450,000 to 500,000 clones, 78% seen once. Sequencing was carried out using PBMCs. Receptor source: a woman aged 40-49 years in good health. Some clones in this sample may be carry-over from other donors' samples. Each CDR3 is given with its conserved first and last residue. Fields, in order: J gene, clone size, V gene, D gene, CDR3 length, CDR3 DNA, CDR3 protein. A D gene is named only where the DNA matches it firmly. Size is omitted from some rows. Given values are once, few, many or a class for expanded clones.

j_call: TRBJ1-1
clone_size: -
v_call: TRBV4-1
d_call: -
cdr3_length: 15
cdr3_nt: TGCGCCAGCAGCCCTGGGAAGAGGCGGAACACTGAAGCTTTCTTT
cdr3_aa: CASSPGKRRNTEAFF

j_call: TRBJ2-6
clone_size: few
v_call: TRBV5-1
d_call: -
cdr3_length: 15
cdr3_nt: TGCGCCAGCAGCTTATCGGGGACTGGGGCCAACGTCCTGACTTTC
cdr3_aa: CASSLSGTGANVLTF

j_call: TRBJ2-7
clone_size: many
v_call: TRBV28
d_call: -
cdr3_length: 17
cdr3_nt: TGTGCCAGCAGTTTATCCCCCTGGGCGGTCGGAAGGTACGAGCAGTACTTC
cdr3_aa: CASSLSPWAVGRYEQYF

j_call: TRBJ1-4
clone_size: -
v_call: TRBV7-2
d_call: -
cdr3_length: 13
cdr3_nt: TGTGCCAGCAGCTTACGGGCCCAGGAAAAACTGTTTTTT
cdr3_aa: CASSLRAQEKLFF

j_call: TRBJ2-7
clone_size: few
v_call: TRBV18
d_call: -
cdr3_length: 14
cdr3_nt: TGTGCCAGCTCACTTAACCGGGACACCCTCGAGCAGTACTTC
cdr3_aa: CASSLNRDTLEQYF

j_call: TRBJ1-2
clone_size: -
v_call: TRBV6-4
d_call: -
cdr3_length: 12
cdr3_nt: TGTGCCACTGCGGAAGGTAACTATGGCTACACCTTC
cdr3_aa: CATAEGNYGYTF

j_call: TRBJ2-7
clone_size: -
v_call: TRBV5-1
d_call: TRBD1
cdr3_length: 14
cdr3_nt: TGCGCCAGCAGCTGGACAGGGGGGAACTACGAGCAGTACTTC
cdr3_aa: CASSWTGGNYEQYF

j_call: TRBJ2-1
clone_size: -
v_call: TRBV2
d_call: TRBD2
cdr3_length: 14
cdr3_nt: TGTGCCAGCACCGGGGGACTAGCCTCTGTTGAGCAGTTCTTC
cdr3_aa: CASTGGLASVEQFF

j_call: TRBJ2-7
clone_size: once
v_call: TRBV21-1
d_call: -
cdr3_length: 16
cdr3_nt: TGTGCCAGCAGCAAAGGGGGGGACAGAGCTTCCTACGAGCAGTACTTC
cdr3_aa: CASSKGGDRASYEQYF

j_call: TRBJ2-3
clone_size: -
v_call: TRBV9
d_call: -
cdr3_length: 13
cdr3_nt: TGTGCCAGCAGCGTGGGCAGCACAGATACGCAGTATTTT
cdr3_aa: CASSVGSTDTQYF

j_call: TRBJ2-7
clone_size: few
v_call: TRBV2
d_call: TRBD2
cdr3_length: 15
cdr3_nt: TGTGCCAGCAAGGATATAGTAGCGGGCCCCTACGAGCAGTACTTC
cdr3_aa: CASKDIVAGPYEQYF

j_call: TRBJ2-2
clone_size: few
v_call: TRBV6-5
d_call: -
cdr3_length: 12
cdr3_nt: TGTGCCAGCAGTTACTTCTCCGGGGAGCTGTTTTTT
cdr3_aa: CASSYFSGELFF

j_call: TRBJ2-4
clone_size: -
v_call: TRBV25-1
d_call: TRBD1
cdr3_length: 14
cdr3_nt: TGTGCCAGCAGTGAATGGGGGGACAGGGAACATTTCAGATTC
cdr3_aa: CASSEWGDREHFRF

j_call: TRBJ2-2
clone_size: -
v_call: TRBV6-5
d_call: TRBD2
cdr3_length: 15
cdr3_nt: TGTGCCAGCAGTTACAGGGGCGGGAGGGCCGGGGAGCTGTTTTTT
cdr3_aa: CASSYRGGRAGELFF

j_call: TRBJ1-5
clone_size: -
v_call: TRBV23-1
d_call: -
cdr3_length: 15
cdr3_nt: TGCGCCAGCAGTCAACCTGACGGTAGCAATCAGCCCCAGCATTTT
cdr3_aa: CASSQPDGSNQPQHF

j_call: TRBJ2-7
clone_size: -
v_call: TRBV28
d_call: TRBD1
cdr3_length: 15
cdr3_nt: TGTGCCAGCAGGGGCCCCGGGACAGGCCGCTACGAGCAGTACTTC
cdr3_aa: CASRGPGTGRYEQYF